This is a list of T cell receptor beta chains from one sample in a study of cytomegalovirus exposure and HLA in healthy donors. Method: immunoSEQ multiplex PCR; TCRdb's copy keeps in-frame clones and lacks some. Of some 150,000 clones listed, approximately 80% were seen once; the top ten hold about 1.7%. Sequencing used PBMCs. The receptors derive from a female donor in good health and CMV-seropositive. Each CDR3 is given with its conserved first and last residue. D genes are given only for firm matches. Clone size appears in some rows only: once, few, many, or a class for an expanded clone.

v_call	clone_size	j_call	d_call	cdr3_aa	cdr3_nt
TRBV5-1	-	TRBJ2-1	-	CASSSRDTRFGNEQFF	TGCGCCAGCAGCAGCCGGGACACAAGGTTTGGGAATGAGCAGTTCTTC
TRBV19	few	TRBJ2-7	-	CASSGQTSNSYEQYF	TGTGCCAGTTCAGGACAGACCTCCAACTCCTACGAGCAGTACTTC
TRBV6-6	-	TRBJ2-7	TRBD2	CASSYPLAGAYEQYF	TGTGCCAGCAGTTACCCTCTAGCGGGAGCTTACGAGCAGTACTTC
TRBV5-4	-	TRBJ1-2	-	CASSVFGQYGYTF	TGTGCCAGCAGCGTATTTGGCCAGTATGGCTACACCTTC
TRBV6-5	-	TRBJ2-5	-	CASSSAGEETQYF	TGTGCCAGCAGTTCGGCAGGGGAAGAGACCCAGTACTTC
TRBV9	-	TRBJ2-2	-	CASSVPRALTNTGELFF	TGTGCCAGCAGCGTACCCAGGGCACTTACGAACACCGGGGAGCTGTTTTTT
TRBV7-3	-	TRBJ2-3	-	CASSPGGGPTDTQYF	TGTGCCAGCAGCCCAGGCGGGGGCCCCACAGATACGCAGTATTTT
TRBV5-4	-	TRBJ2-7	TRBD2	CASSSGTSGRLEQYF	TGTGCCAGCAGCTCCGGGACTAGCGGTAGGCTCGAGCAGTACTTC
TRBV5-4	-	TRBJ1-2	-	CASRWGASGYTF	TGTGCCAGCAGATGGGGCGCTTCTGGCTACACCTTC
TRBV12-1	-	TRBJ1-5	-	CASSSQPGHWWEPQHF	TGTGCCAGCAGCTCCCAACCGGGACACTGGTGGGAGCCCCAGCATTTT
TRBV30	-	TRBJ2-3	-	CAWSAVRTTDTQYF	TGTGCCTGGAGTGCCGTTAGGACTACAGATACGCAGTATTTT
TRBV19	-	TRBJ1-1	-	CASSMQVRTEAFF	TGTGCCAGTAGTATGCAGGTCCGGACTGAAGCTTTCTTT
TRBV30	-	TRBJ2-2	-	CARSLNTGELFF	TGTGCTCGGAGCTTGAACACCGGGGAGCTGTTTTTT
TRBV6-5	-	TRBJ1-3	-	CASSQGFGNTIYF	TGTGCCAGCAGCCAGGGGTTTGGAAACACCATATATTTT
TRBV7-3	-	TRBJ2-5	TRBD2	CASSRRGGRETQYF	TGTGCCAGCAGCCGCCGGGGAGGGCGAGAGACCCAGTACTTC
TRBV10-3	-	TRBJ1-2	TRBD1	CAITDPGTGPVNYGYTF	TGTGCCATCACCGACCCCGGGACAGGGCCCGTTAACTATGGCTACACCTTC
TRBV4-1	-	TRBJ1-5	-	CASSPTQGNNQPQHF	TGCGCCAGCAGCCCGACACAGGGAAACAATCAGCCCCAGCATTTT
TRBV5-6	-	TRBJ2-7	TRBD1	CASSTGDRRYEQYF	TGTGCCAGCAGCACGGGGGACAGGCGATACGAGCAGTACTTC
TRBV5-4	once	TRBJ2-3	TRBD1	CASSSGQGRVTDTQYF	TGTGCCAGCAGCTCCGGACAGGGAAGGGTCACAGATACGCAGTATTTT
TRBV30	-	TRBJ2-1	TRBD2	CAWSLGASGIYNEQFF	TGTGCCTGGAGCCTAGGGGCTAGCGGGATTTACAATGAGCAGTTCTTC
TRBV4-1	once	TRBJ1-6	-	CASSQPGGRVSPLHF	TGCGCCAGCAGCCAACCCGGGGGTCGAGTTTCACCCCTCCACTTT
TRBV11-2	-	TRBJ2-7	TRBD1	CASSNPGQVDEQYF	TGTGCCAGCAGCAATCCGGGACAGGTTGACGAGCAGTACTTC
TRBV5-8	-	TRBJ1-2	-	CASSLAQGGYGYTF	TGTGCCAGCAGCTTGGCCCAGGGAGGCTATGGCTACACCTTC
TRBV5-5	-	TRBJ2-1	TRBD2	CASSTPGGSYNEQFF	TGTGCCAGCAGCACACCGGGGGGATCCTACAATGAGCAGTTCTTC
TRBV10-3	-	TRBJ1-3	-	CAISPALNTIYF	TGTGCCATCAGTCCCGCGCTCAACACCATATATTTT
TRBV7-9	-	TRBJ2-2	TRBD1	CASSPPGQGGSGELFF	TGTGCCAGCAGCCCACCGGGACAGGGCGGTTCGGGGGAGCTGTTTTTT
TRBV9	-	TRBJ2-1	TRBD2	CASSLGTREQFF	TGTGCCAGCAGCCTCGGGACTAGGGAGCAGTTCTTC
TRBV30	-	TRBJ2-1	-	CAWTVQLGSEQFF	TGTGCCTGGACCGTCCAACTAGGCTCGGAGCAGTTCTTC
TRBV5-1	-	TRBJ2-1	-	CASTEISSHLPFF	TGCGCCAGCACCGAAATATCGTCACACCTCCCGTTCTTC
TRBV7-7	once	TRBJ2-7	TRBD2	CASSKGLAGAYEQYF	TGTGCCAGCAGTAAAGGACTAGCGGGGGCCTACGAGCAGTACTTC
TRBV7-3	few	TRBJ1-1	TRBD1	CASSMTGGPGGDRAFF	TGTGCCAGCAGCATGACAGGGGGACCGGGAGGGGATCGGGCTTTCTTT
TRBV2	once	TRBJ2-7	-	CASSEGRGRVHEQYF	TGTGCCAGCAGTGAAGGGAGGGGGCGCGTCCACGAGCAGTACTTC
TRBV7-6	few	TRBJ2-2	-	CASSPPAGNTGELFF	TGTGCCAGCAGCCCCCCTGCGGGGAACACCGGGGAGCTGTTTTTT
TRBV6-5	-	TRBJ1-4	-	CATKSRGAGEEKLFF	TGTGCCACCAAATCGAGAGGGGCAGGGGAGGAAAAACTGTTTTTT
TRBV5-1	-	TRBJ2-5	TRBD1	CASSFTGGQETQYF	TGCGCCAGCAGCTTCACAGGGGGACAAGAGACCCAGTACTTC
TRBV6-6	-	TRBJ1-1	TRBD1	CASSYSGQGTEAFF	TGTGCCAGCAGTTACTCGGGACAGGGCACTGAAGCTTTCTTT
TRBV4-1	-	TRBJ1-1	TRBD1	CASSQGDRGGTEAFF	TGCGCCAGCAGCCAGGGAGACAGGGGTGGAACTGAAGCTTTCTTT
TRBV4-2	-	TRBJ2-7	-	CASSQGLELEQYF	TGTGCCAGCAGCCAAGGACTAGAGCTCGAGCAGTACTTC
TRBV5-6	once	TRBJ1-2	-	CASSPSLNYGYTF	TGTGCCAGCAGCCCATCCCTAAACTATGGCTACACCTTC
TRBV9	-	TRBJ1-2	TRBD1	CASSDPGQTNYGYTF	TGTGCCAGCAGCGATCCGGGACAGACTAACTATGGCTACACCTTC
TRBV7-9	-	TRBJ1-1	-	CASSRPPSPEAFF	TGTGCCAGCAGCCGACCCCCTAGCCCTGAAGCTTTCTTT
TRBV6-5	-	TRBJ2-3	-	CASSYARGTDTQYF	TGTGCCAGCAGTTACGCCAGGGGAACAGATACGCAGTATTTT
TRBV6-5	-	TRBJ2-7	TRBD1	CASSYGQGPYEQYF	TGTGCCAGCAGTTACGGACAGGGTCCCTACGAGCAGTACTTC
TRBV27	-	TRBJ2-7	-	CASSLNGKNYEQYF	TGTGCCAGCAGTTTAAATGGCAAAAACTACGAGCAGTACTTC
TRBV7-9	-	TRBJ2-7	TRBD2	CASSLTVASGSGYEQYF	TGTGCCAGCAGCTTAACAGTCGCTAGCGGGAGTGGCTACGAGCAGTACTTC
TRBV5-1	-	TRBJ2-1	-	CASSLAGQEQFF	TGCGCCAGCAGCTTGGCCGGACAGGAGCAGTTCTTC
TRBV15	-	TRBJ2-1	TRBD2	CATSRETSGSGEQFF	TGTGCCACCAGCAGAGAGACTAGCGGGAGTGGTGAGCAGTTCTTC
TRBV6-5	-	TRBJ1-5	-	CASSYRGGPGQPQHF	TGTGCCAGCAGTTACAGGGGGGGCCCTGGACAGCCCCAGCATTTT
TRBV4-1	-	TRBJ1-4	-	CASSQYLRGGNEKLFF	TGCGCCAGCAGCCAGTATCTAAGAGGCGGTAATGAAAAACTGTTTTTT
TRBV10-2	-	TRBJ1-1	-	CASSDFRTEAFF	TGCGCCAGCAGTGACTTTCGTACTGAAGCTTTCTTT
TRBV5-1	-	TRBJ2-1	TRBD2	CASSWTSGGSYNEQFF	TGCGCCAGCAGCTGGACTAGCGGGGGGTCCTACAATGAGCAGTTCTTC
TRBV11-3	-	TRBJ1-1	-	CASSIGQKNTEAFF	TGTGCCAGCAGCATAGGACAGAAGAACACTGAAGCTTTCTTT
TRBV5-5	-	TRBJ2-3	-	CASRSSSRTDTQYF	TGTGCCAGCAGGTCTAGCTCCCGCACAGATACGCAGTATTTT
TRBV18	-	TRBJ2-7	-	CASSSAYEQYF	TGTGCCAGCTCATCCGCGTACGAGCAGTACTTC
TRBV28	-	TRBJ1-2	-	CASSRQDSLRTGYTF	TGTGCCAGCAGTCGACAGGACAGTCTAAGAACGGGCTACACCTTC
TRBV9	-	TRBJ2-7	-	CASSVAGGSSYEQYF	TGTGCCAGCAGCGTAGCCGGCGGAAGCTCCTACGAGCAGTACTTC
TRBV30	-	TRBJ2-1	TRBD2	CAWTRGLAGNIEQFF	TGTGCCTGGACCCGGGGACTAGCGGGAAACATTGAGCAGTTCTTC